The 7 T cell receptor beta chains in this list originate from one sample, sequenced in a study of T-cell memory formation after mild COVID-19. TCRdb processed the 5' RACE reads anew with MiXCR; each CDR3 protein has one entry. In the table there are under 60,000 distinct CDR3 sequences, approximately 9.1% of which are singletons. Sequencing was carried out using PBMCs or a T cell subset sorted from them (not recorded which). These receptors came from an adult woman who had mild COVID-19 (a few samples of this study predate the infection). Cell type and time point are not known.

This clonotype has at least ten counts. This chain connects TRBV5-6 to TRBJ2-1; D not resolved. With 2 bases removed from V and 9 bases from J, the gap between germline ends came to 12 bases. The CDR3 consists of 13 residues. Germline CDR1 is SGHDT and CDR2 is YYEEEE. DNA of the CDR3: TGTGCCAGCAGCTTATCCGGTCCGGGTGAGCAGTTCTTC. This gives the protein CASSLSGPGEQFF.

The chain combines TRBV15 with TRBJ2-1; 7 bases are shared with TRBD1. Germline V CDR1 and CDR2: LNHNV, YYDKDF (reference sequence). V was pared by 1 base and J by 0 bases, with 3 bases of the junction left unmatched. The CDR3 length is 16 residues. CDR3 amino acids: CATSRVAGGSYNEQFF. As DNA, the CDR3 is TGTGCCACCAGCAGAGTTGCAGGGGGCTCCTACAATGAGCAGTTCTTC.

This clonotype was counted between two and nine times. CDR3 sequence (DNA): TGTGCCAGCGCGGGGAACTATGGCTACACCTTC. Its protein product is CASAGNYGYTF. This sequence joins TRBV12-3 or TRBV12-4 and TRBJ1-2, with D unresolved. The CDR3 is 11 residues long. V was trimmed by 8 bases and J by 2 bases, leaving 6 bases between them.

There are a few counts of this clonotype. CDR3 amino acids: CASSDRVTGEGPNYGYTF. The CDR3 DNA reads as TGTGCCAGCAGTGACCGGGTTACAGGGGAAGGTCCAAACTATGGCTACACCTTC. The chain is built from TRBV9 and TRBJ1-2; 7 nucleotides align to TRBD1. The germline gives CDR1 SGDLS, CDR2 YYNGEE. The length of the CDR3 is 18 residues. With 5 bases clipped from V and 2 bases from J, the junction kept 18 bases outside the gene matches.

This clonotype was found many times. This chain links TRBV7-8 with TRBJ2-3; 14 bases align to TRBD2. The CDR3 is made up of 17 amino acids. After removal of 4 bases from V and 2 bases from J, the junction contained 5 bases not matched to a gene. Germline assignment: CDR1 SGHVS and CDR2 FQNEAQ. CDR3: CASSWGLAGALTDTQYF. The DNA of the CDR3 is TGTGCCAGCAGCTGGGGACTAGCGGGGGCCCTCACAGATACGCAGTATTTT. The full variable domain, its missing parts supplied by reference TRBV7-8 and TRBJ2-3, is GAGVSQSPRYKVAKRGQDVALRCDPISGHVSLFWYQQALGQGPEFLTYFQNEAQLDKSGLPSDRFFAERPEGSVSTLKIQRTQQEDSAVYLCASSWGLAGALTDTQYFGPGTRLTVL.

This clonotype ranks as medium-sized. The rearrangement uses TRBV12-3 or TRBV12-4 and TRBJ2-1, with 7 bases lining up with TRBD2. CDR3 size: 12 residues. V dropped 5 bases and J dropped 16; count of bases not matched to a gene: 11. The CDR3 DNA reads TGTGCCAGCAGTCTAGACCTAGGGGAGGGATTCTTC. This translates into CASSLDLGEGFF.

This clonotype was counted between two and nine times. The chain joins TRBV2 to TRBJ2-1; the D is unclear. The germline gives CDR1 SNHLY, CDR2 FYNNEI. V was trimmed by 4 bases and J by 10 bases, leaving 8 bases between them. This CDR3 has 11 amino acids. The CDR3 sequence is CASSGLLEQFF. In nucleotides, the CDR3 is TGTGCCAGCAGTGGGCTACTAGAGCAGTTCTTC.